This T cell receptor (beta chain) was sequenced in a study of blood T cell repertoires in COVID-19. In its sample, this clone was seen once. The CDR3 consists of 14 residues. Trimming cost V 6 bases and J 5 bases; bases outside gene matches: 6. From germline, CDR1 is MDHEN and CDR2 SYDVKM. TCRdb keeps only in-frame clones here, not all; method: immunoSEQ multiplex PCR. Of roughly 230,000 clones in the sample, around four fifths were seen once. This chain uses TRBV28 with TRBJ1-5, with 8 bases matching TRBD1. Sequenced sample: peripheral blood. This receptor was taken from an older woman with active or convalescent COVID-19. The CDR3 bases are TGTGCCAGCAGGGCAACAGGGGGAGATCAGCCCCAGCATTTT. Residues: CASRATGGDQPQHF.